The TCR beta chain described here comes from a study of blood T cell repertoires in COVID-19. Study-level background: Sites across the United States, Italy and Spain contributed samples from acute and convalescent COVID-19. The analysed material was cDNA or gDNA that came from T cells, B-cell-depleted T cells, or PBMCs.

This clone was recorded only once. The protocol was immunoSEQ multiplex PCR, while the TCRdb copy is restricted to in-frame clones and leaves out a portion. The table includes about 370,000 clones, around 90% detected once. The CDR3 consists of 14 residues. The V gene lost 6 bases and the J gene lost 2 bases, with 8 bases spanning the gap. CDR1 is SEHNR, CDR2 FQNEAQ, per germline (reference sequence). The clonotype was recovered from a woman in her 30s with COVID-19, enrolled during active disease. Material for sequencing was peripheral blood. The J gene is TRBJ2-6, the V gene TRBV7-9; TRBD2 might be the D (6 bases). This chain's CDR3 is CASRAGPGANVLTF. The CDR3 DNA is TGTGCCAGCAGGGCGGGGCCTGGGGCCAACGTCCTGACTTTC.